Shown below are 29 T cell receptor beta chains from a single sample sequenced in a study of blood T cells in healthy people across ages. Primers used in a second PCR of about 7 to 12 cycles were a sample-barcoded 5' primer and a J-beta primer mix. In TCRdb, the 5' RACE reads were re-called with MiXCR into one record per CDR3 protein. Found here are under 850,000 distinct CDR3 sequences, about 36% of them singletons; the top ten hold 13%. Sequences were obtained from blood. Source of these receptors: a man between 18 and 29 years old in good health.

There are a few counts of this clonotype. The V call is TRBV7-9, the J call TRBJ2-3; D not resolved. The CDR3 spans 14 residues. Deletions cut 5 bases from V and 0 bases from J, with 9 bases between. Germline V gene lookup returns CDR1 SEHNR and CDR2 FQNEAQ (reference sequence). CDR3 sequence: CASSRIGSTDTQYF. The CDR3 nucleotides are TGTGCCAGCAGCCGAATAGGAAGCACAGATACGCAGTATTTT. The complete variable domain, with remaining parts taken from reference TRBV7-9 and TRBJ2-3, reads DTGVSQNPRHKITKRGQNVTFRCDPISEHNRLYWYRQTLGQGPEFLTYFQNEAQLEKSRLLSDRFSAERPKGSFSTLEIQRTEQGDSAMYLCASSRIGSTDTQYFGPGTRLTVL.

The chain links TRBV20-1 to TRBJ1-1; TRBD1 matches at 9 bases. The CDR3 loop spans 13 amino acids. Unmatched junction bases numbered 7, after V lost 6 bases and J lost 5 bases. CDR1 is DFQATT and CDR2 is SNEGSKA in the germline V gene (reference sequence). CDR3 sequence: CSAGGTGLTEAFF. The CDR3 DNA reads TGCAGTGCGGGGGGGACAGGGCTTACTGAAGCTTTCTTT.

This clonotype showed up just a few times. The V and J genes are TRBV25-1 and TRBJ2-2; D is ambiguous. The CDR3 runs to 15 residues. Trimming shortened V by 3 bases and J by 0 bases, and 8 bases separated the two germline ends. Germline V lookup: CDR1 MGHDK, CDR2 SYGVNS. The CDR3 here is CASSEEQPNTGELFF. CDR3 coding DNA: TGTGCCAGCAGTGAGGAACAGCCGAACACCGGGGAGCTGTTTTTT.

The rearrangement joins TRBV5-1 to TRBJ2-5, with 10 positions matching TRBD2. CDR3 size: 15 residues. The germline V gene encodes CDR1 SGHRS and CDR2 YFSETQ. With V trimmed by 3 bases and J by 5 bases, 7 bases remained unmatched. The CDR3 reads CASSSSGGPLETQYF. The CDR3 DNA reads as TGCGCCAGCAGCTCTAGCGGGGGACCGCTGGAGACCCAGTACTTC.

The rearrangement links TRBV7-7 to TRBJ2-5; D is unresolved. The germline gives CDR1 SSHAT, CDR2 FNYEAQ (reference sequence). There are 12 residues in the CDR3. Trimming removed 5 bases at V and 5 bases at J, with 9 bases between. The CDR3 region has the DNA TGTGCCAGCAGCCGCGACGGTGAGACCCAGTACTTC. Its protein product is CASSRDGETQYF.

This clonotype was recorded a few times. The V and J genes are TRBV6-5 and TRBJ2-1; D possibly matches TRBD1 or TRBD2 (5 bases each). Germline V CDR1 and CDR2: MNHEY, SVGAGI. The CDR3 covers 14 residues. The V gene lost 4 bases and the J gene lost 13 bases, with 20 bases spanning the gap. The CDR3 DNA follows: TGTGCCAGCAGTTTAACGGAAGTCTCGGGGACCCAGTTCTTC. Amino acids: CASSLTEVSGTQFF.

The rearrangement joins TRBV7-2 to TRBJ2-1, with D possibly TRBD1 on 6 matching bases. Germline V lookup: CDR1 SGHTA, CDR2 FQGNSA. Trimming removed 1 base from V and 3 bases from J, with 13 bases in between. This CDR3 contains 16 residues. CDR3 region: CASSLVRGPSYNEQFF. The CDR3 coding sequence is TGTGCCAGCAGCTTAGTCAGGGGCCCAAGCTACAATGAGCAGTTCTTC.

This clonotype was seen only a few times. The chain has TRBV7-9 and TRBJ1-1, with D possibly TRBD1 on 5 matching bases. The CDR3 consists of 15 residues. CDR1 and CDR2 (germline): SEHNR, FQNEAQ (reference sequence). V lost 4 bases, J lost 6 bases, and 18 bases lay in between. DNA for the CDR3: TGTGCCAGCAGCTCTGGGGGGGGAGGGGTCCCTGAAGCTTTCTTT. Residues: CASSSGGGGVPEAFF.

The genes are TRBV12-3 or TRBV12-4 and TRBJ2-3; D remains unclear. This CDR3 contains 15 residues. The V end was cut by 3 bases, the J end by 4 bases, with 14 bases between. This chain's CDR3 is CASSFLSSRADTQYF. The CDR3 DNA is TGTGCCAGCAGTTTCTTGAGTAGCCGAGCAGATACGCAGTATTTT.

This chain joins TRBV7-2 and TRBJ2-1; no reliable D call. The end of the DNA is better explained by TRBJ2-7, so the J call may be wrong. The CDR3 is made up of 17 amino acids. From germline, CDR1 is SGHTA and CDR2 FQGNSA. This CDR3 reads CASSLSSSTVIYNEQYF. The CDR3 nucleotides read TGTGCCAGCAGCTTATCCAGCAGCACGGTTATTTACAATGAGCAGTACTTC.

This clonotype turned up a few times. The CDR3 coding sequence is TGTGCCAGCAGTGAAGAGGCAGCCCCCTACAATGAGCAGTTCTTC. Its translation: CASSEEAAPYNEQFF. The rearrangement links TRBV2 to TRBJ2-1; D remains unclear. This CDR3 contains 15 residues. Trimming removed 1 base from V and 2 bases from J, with 9 bases in between. The germline V gene encodes CDR1 SNHLY and CDR2 FYNNEI.

Only a few counts were recorded for this clonotype. The CDR3 spells CASSSSSGGARDTQYF. The DNA for the CDR3 is TGTGCCAGCAGCTCGTCTAGCGGGGGGGCCAGAGATACGCAGTATTTT. The rearrangement uses TRBV7-2 and TRBJ2-3, with 12 bases fitting TRBD2. CDR1 and CDR2 from the germline V gene are SGHTA and FQGNSA. The length of the CDR3 is 16 residues. Unmatched junction bases numbered 7, after V lost 4 bases and J lost 5 bases.

This clonotype came up once. V and J are TRBV6-5 and TRBJ2-3; D remains unclear. Germline V gene sequence: CDR1 MNHEY, CDR2 SVGAGI. This CDR3 is built from 13 residues. V was cut by 2 bases and J by 6 bases, with 9 bases left in between. This CDR3 reads CASSYPDGDTQYF. Written as DNA, the CDR3 is TGTGCCAGCAGTTACCCGGACGGCGATACGCAGTATTTT.

This clonotype was counted a few times. This chain joins TRBV7-9 and TRBJ2-7; tentatively, D is TRBD1 or TRBD2 (5 bases each). Germline V lookup: CDR1 SEHNR, CDR2 FQNEAQ (reference sequence). V lost 5 bases and J 2 bases, leaving 19 bases between the germline ends. The CDR3 covers 16 residues. CDR3 sequence: CASSPYPGTATYEQYF. DNA of the CDR3: TGTGCCAGCAGCCCCTATCCCGGGACGGCAACCTACGAGCAGTACTTC.

This clonotype turned up a few times. The chain joins TRBV20-1 to TRBJ1-4; TRBD1 matches 9 bases. The CDR3 loop spans 13 amino acids. Germline CDR1 and CDR2: DFQATT and SNEGSKA (reference sequence). J gave up 10 bases and V 3 bases, and 6 bases lay outside the gene matches. The CDR3: CSASLTGGGKLFF. In nucleotides, the CDR3 is TGCAGTGCTAGCTTGACAGGGGGAGGAAAACTGTTTTTT.

This clonotype was seen ten or more times. This chain connects TRBV12-3 or TRBV12-4 to TRBJ1-2; D is possibly TRBD1 (5 bases). V was trimmed by 4 bases and J by 8 bases, leaving 17 bases between them. This CDR3 comprises 14 residues. The CDR3 sequence is CASSSSPGVSGYTF. In DNA form, the CDR3 reads TGTGCCAGCAGTTCCTCCCCGGGGGTGAGCGGCTACACCTTC.

The J gene is TRBJ2-5, the V gene TRBV5-6, with a tentative D call TRBD2 (5 bases). V shed 4 bases and J shed 2 bases, with 15 bases lying between them. Germline CDR1 and CDR2: SGHDT and YYEEEE. The CDR3 sequence is 15 residues long. The chain's CDR3 is CASSQQPSLQETQYF. The CDR3 DNA sequence: TGTGCCAGCAGCCAACAGCCTAGCTTGCAAGAGACCCAGTACTTC.

V and J are TRBV10-2 and TRBJ2-1; D call uncertain. The V and J ends lost 6 bases and 1 base respectively, with 7 bases between them. Germline-derived CDR1 and CDR2 are WSHSY and SAAADI. The CDR3 spans 13 residues. CDR3 loop: CASRAISYNEQFF. CDR3 nucleotides: TGCGCCAGCAGAGCCATATCCTACAATGAGCAGTTCTTC.

This clonotype is a singleton in its sample. A junction end diverges from the germline sequence, so it may reflect a read error. The chain uses TRBV7-9 and TRBJ2-4; 7 nucleotides align to TRBD1. The V gene's germline CDR1 is SEHNR and CDR2 FQNEAQ (reference sequence). The CDR3 loop spans 18 amino acids. For the CDR3, the DNA is TGTGCCAGCAGCTTTTTAGGGGCAGGGGGTCAAGCCGAAAACATTCAGTACTTC. Protein sequence: CASSFLGAGGQAENIQYF. The full variable domain, completed using reference TRBV7-9 and TRBJ2-4, is DTGVSQNPRHKITKRGQNVTFRCDPISEHNRLYWYRQTLGQGPEFLTYFQNEAQLEKSRLLSDRFSAERPKGSFSTLEIQRTEQGDSAMYLCASSFLGAGGQAENIQYFGAGTRLSVL.

This clonotype has only a few counts. As DNA, the CDR3 is TGTGCCAGCAGTGACAGCGGGGGGGCCAATGAGCAGTTCTTC. Its translation is CASSDSGGANEQFF. The chain couples TRBV6-4 to TRBJ2-1; 10 bases are shared with TRBD2. The CDR3 contains 14 residues. Germline V gene sequence: CDR1 MRHNA, CDR2 SNTAGT. With V trimmed by 2 bases and J by 6 bases, 1 base remained unmatched.

The J gene is TRBJ1-2, the V gene TRBV5-6; D may be TRBD1 (6 bases). Germline V gives CDR1 SGHDT, CDR2 YYEEEE. The CDR3 sequence is 15 residues long. V was trimmed by 0 bases and J by 4 bases, leaving 13 bases between them. CDR3 sequence: CASSLVDSQFYGYTF. DNA for the CDR3: TGTGCCAGCAGCTTGGTGGACAGCCAATTCTATGGCTACACCTTC.

This clonotype was observed a few times. The chain links TRBV6-5 to TRBJ2-3; D ambiguous. V gave up 6 bases and J gave up 0 bases, with 13 bases separating them. The CDR3 totals 15 residues. CDR1 and CDR2 from the germline V gene are MNHEY and SVGAGI. CDR3 amino acids: CASSNDQPSTDTQYF. The CDR3 nucleotides are TGTGCCAGCAGCAATGACCAGCCTAGCACAGATACGCAGTATTTT.

This clonotype turned up a few times. The chain joins TRBV4-3 to TRBJ1-1; TRBD1 aligns across 8 bases. V was pared by 1 base and J by 6 bases, with 7 bases of the junction left unmatched. Germline V lookup: CDR1 LGHNA, CDR2 YSLEER. CDR3 length: 15 residues. The CDR3 sequence: CASSQGRTGLAEAFF. CDR3 nucleotide sequence: TGCGCCAGCAGCCAAGGTAGGACAGGGCTCGCTGAAGCTTTCTTT.

CDR3 loop: CSANAQPNSPLHF. CDR3 bases: TGCAGTGCCAATGCACAGCCAAATTCACCCCTCCACTTT. The chain uses TRBV20-1 and TRBJ1-6; D is unresolved. The CDR3 extends over 13 amino acids. In germline, CDR1 is DFQATT, CDR2 SNEGSKA (reference sequence). The germline V and J ends were trimmed by 6 bases and 7 bases, with 13 bases remaining between them.

This clonotype occurred a few times. The chain recombines TRBV29-1 with TRBJ2-1; D remains unclear. CDR3 length: 13 residues. CDR1 and CDR2 from the germline V gene are SQVTM and ANQGSEA. V was clipped by 2 bases and J by 13 bases, with 18 bases between them. The CDR3 here is CSVEIDPGETQFF. CDR3 nucleotide sequence: TGCAGCGTTGAAATTGATCCAGGCGAGACCCAGTTCTTC.

This clonotype was counted at least ten times. This chain links TRBV7-9 with TRBJ1-5; D is undetermined. This CDR3 has 12 amino acids. Trimming pared 6 bases from V and 2 bases from J, leaving 5 bases between. Germline-derived CDR1 and CDR2 are SEHNR and FQNEAQ (reference sequence). CDR3 sequence reads: CASREGNQPQHF. CDR3 nucleotides: TGTGCCAGCAGGGAGGGCAATCAGCCCCAGCATTTT.

V gene TRBV29-1 combines with J gene TRBJ2-5, with 7 bases matching TRBD1. Germline V gives CDR1 SQVTM, CDR2 ANQGSEA. This CDR3 contains 12 residues. J lost 10 bases, V lost 0 bases, and 5 bases had no gene match. CDR3 nucleotide sequence: TGCAGCGTTGAAGATCTCGACAGGGACCAGTACTTC. This codes for CSVEDLDRDQYF.

This chain connects TRBV7-2 to TRBJ1-1, with D perhaps matching TRBD1 (6 bases). V lost 1 base, J lost 1 base, and 10 bases lay in between. The CDR3 is 15 residues long. CDR1 and CDR2 from the germline V gene are SGHTA and FQGNSA. Here the CDR3 DNA reads TGTGCCAGCAGCTTAGTAATACAGGGGAACACTGAAGCTTTCTTT. This codes for CASSLVIQGNTEAFF.

The CDR3 sequence: CSARSPQGSNQPQHF. The CDR3 nucleotides read TGCAGTGCTAGATCCCCTCAAGGTAGCAATCAGCCCCAGCATTTT. The chain joins TRBV20-1 to TRBJ1-5; D is ambiguous. The V end lost 2 bases, the J end lost 0 bases, and 11 bases lay between the germline ends. CDR1 and CDR2 (germline): DFQATT, SNEGSKA (reference sequence). The CDR3 loop spans 15 amino acids.